Here is one T cell receptor (beta chain) with its context. The target antigen is unknown. The germline V and J ends were trimmed by 11 bases and 9 bases, with 20 bases remaining between them. Germline CDR1 ENHRY, CDR2 SYGVKD. The CDR3 covers 13 residues. Generated by immunoSEQ multiplex PCR, the TCRdb table keeps only in-frame clones and is missing some. The sample gives tens of thousands of clones, more than 75% of which show up once; around a fifth is in the top ten. This specimen comes from a study of T cell responses to AZD1222 COVID-19 vaccine. Whole-study findings and limits: Nearly half of spike-specific TCRs reportedly target unmutated variant regions. The span of vaccine-associated CD4 TCRs extended across spike, with dominance at 160-218 and 743-854. Sampled repertoires all dated from after the peak T cell response.

The J gene is TRBJ2-1, the V gene TRBV10-3, with D possibly TRBD2 on 5 matching bases. This clonotype was obtained from an adult in good health. The source was peripheral blood, collected on day 0 of AZD1222 vaccination. The CDR3 spells CAHRELELSEQFF. The CDR3 DNA is TGTGCCCACCGAGAACTAGAGTTGTCTGAGCAGTTCTTC.